Listed here are 8 T cell receptor beta chains from one sample, sequenced in a study of cytomegalovirus exposure and HLA in healthy donors (dated by TCRdb to about 2017). Library method: the immunoSEQ multiplex PCR assay. The multiplex PCR relied on a mix of 60 forward primers for TCR Vbeta segments and 13 reverse primers for TCR Jbeta segments. TCRdb provides this immuneACCESS table in a form limited to in-frame rearrangements. Some clones are lacking; in checked studies, under half of them reflect an unresolved V gene, and why the rest are absent is not known. This sample lists about 140,000 clones; roughly three quarters were detected once. Around 1.3% of the sample is taken by the ten largest. Sequencing input: PBMCs. The receptors come from a middle-aged woman in good health and CMV-seronegative.

This clone was recorded a few times. This chain uses TRBV5-1 with TRBJ2-3; D is unresolved. Trimming pared 1 base from V and 11 bases from J, leaving 11 bases between. CDR3 length: 12 residues. Germline CDR1 and CDR2: SGHRS and YFSETQ. This chain's CDR3 is CASSLNIVQQYF. The CDR3 DNA reads as TGCGCCAGCAGCTTGAATATAGTTCAGCAGTATTTT. Based on the CDR3 plus reference TRBV5-1 and TRBJ2-3, the full variable domain is KAGVTQTPRYLIKTRGQQVTLSCSPISGHRSVSWYQQTPGQGLQFLFEYFSETQRNKGNFPGRFSGRQFSNSRSEMNVSTLELGDSALYLCASSLNIVQQYFGPGTRLTVL.

V and J are TRBV6-6 and TRBJ2-3; no clear D gene. There are 15 residues in the CDR3. Trimming cost V 2 bases and J 0 bases, with 9 bases left between them. CDR1 is MNHNY and CDR2 is SVGAGI in the germline V gene (reference sequence). In nucleotides, the CDR3 is TGTGCCAGCAGTTACCTCGGAGTAAGCACAGATACGCAGTATTTT. Translating gives CASSYLGVSTDTQYF.

This clone was counted between two and nine times. This sequence joins TRBV7-9 and TRBJ1-2; TRBD1 is a possible D gene (5 bases). This CDR3 contains 13 residues. CDR1 SEHNR and CDR2 FQNEAQ come from the germline V gene (reference sequence). The V end lost 0 bases, the J end lost 7 bases, and 9 bases lay between the germline ends. This CDR3 reads CASSLAAQGGYTF. The CDR3 region has the DNA TGTGCCAGCAGCTTAGCGGCCCAGGGTGGCTACACCTTC.

The chain recombines TRBV5-1 with TRBJ2-7; unclear D gene. V gave up 2 bases and J gave up 0 bases, with 12 bases separating them. The CDR3 is 15 residues long. Germline loops: CDR1 SGHRS, CDR2 YFSETQ. The CDR3 DNA reads as TGCGCCAGCAGCTTTAACAGACCACCCTCCTACGAGCAGTACTTC. This translates into CASSFNRPPSYEQYF.

Worth noting for this clone: The sample has other DNA sequences that encode this CDR3 too. Here the CDR3 reads CASRSPQGNYGYTF. In nucleotides, the CDR3 is TGTGCCAGCAGGAGCCCGCAGGGCAATTATGGCTACACCTTC. The chain uses TRBV6-5 and TRBJ1-2; the D gene is possibly TRBD1 (5 bases). Trimming pared 6 bases from V and 5 bases from J, leaving 16 bases between. This CDR3 region has 14 residues. The germline CDR1 and CDR2 sequences are MNHEY and SVGAGI.

The chain employs TRBV9 and TRBJ1-3; 7 bases are a match to TRBD1. Trimming took 0 bases from V and 3 from J; bases not matched to a gene: 12. The CDR3 totals 18 residues. Germline values: CDR1 SGDLS, CDR2 YYNGEE. CDR3 sequence reads: CASSVEYNDRVFGNTIYF. The CDR3, as DNA: TGTGCCAGCAGCGTAGAATACAACGACAGGGTCTTTGGAAACACCATATATTTT. Drawing the rest from reference TRBV9 and TRBJ1-3, the complete variable domain is DSGVTQTPKHLITATGQRVTLRCSPRSGDLSVYWYQQSLDQGLQFLIQYYNGEERAKGNILERFSAQQFPDLHSELNLSSLELGDSALYFCASSVEYNDRVFGNTIYFGEGSWLTVV.

V usage is TRBV9 and J usage is TRBJ2-3, with 7 positions matching TRBD1. The length of the CDR3 is 16 residues. Germline CDR1 SGDLS, CDR2 YYNGEE. After removal of 3 bases from V and 1 base from J, the junction contained 8 bases not matched to a gene. The CDR3 protein is CASSALDRVGTDTQYF. CDR3 DNA: TGTGCCAGCAGCGCCCTCGACAGGGTTGGCACAGATACGCAGTATTTT. The full variable domain, with the rest looked up from reference TRBV9 and TRBJ2-3, is DSGVTQTPKHLITATGQRVTLRCSPRSGDLSVYWYQQSLDQGLQFLIQYYNGEERAKGNILERFSAQQFPDLHSELNLSSLELGDSALYFCASSALDRVGTDTQYFGPGTRLTVL.

The genes are TRBV5-1 and TRBJ1-4; no clear D gene. Between the trimmed V and J ends, which lost 3 bases and 7 bases, there was a span of 16 bases. CDR1 is SGHRS, CDR2 YFSETQ, per germline. This CDR3 has 15 residues. The CDR3 loop reads CASSYRPMRGEKLFF. The CDR3 nucleotides read TGCGCCAGCAGCTACAGACCCATGCGGGGTGAAAAACTGTTTTTT. Looking up the rest from reference TRBV5-1 and TRBJ1-4 gives the full variable domain: KAGVTQTPRYLIKTRGQQVTLSCSPISGHRSVSWYQQTPGQGLQFLFEYFSETQRNKGNFPGRFSGRQFSNSRSEMNVSTLELGDSALYLCASSYRPMRGEKLFFGSGTQLSVL.